This entry lists 5 T cell receptor beta chains sequenced from one sample in a study of cytomegalovirus exposure and HLA in healthy donors. 13 Jbeta primers and 60 Vbeta primers were used for the PCR. TCRdb keeps only in-frame clones here, not all; method: immunoSEQ multiplex PCR. The sample has about 160,000 clones, roughly 70% seen once. What was sequenced was PBMCs. These receptors came from a man between 35 and 55 years old in good health and CMV-seropositive.

The chain combines TRBV5-1 with TRBJ2-3; 11 bases are a match to TRBD2. With 0 bases clipped from V and 3 bases from J, the junction kept 6 bases outside the gene matches. This CDR3 region has 17 residues. Germline V CDR1 and CDR2: SGHRS, YFSETQ. In DNA, the CDR3 is TGCGCCAGCAGCTTGGCGGGGTCTAGCGGGGGGACAGATACGCAGTATTTT. This translates into CASSLAGSSGGTDTQYF.

This chain connects TRBV11-2 to TRBJ2-1; no firm D call. Trimming took 5 bases from V and 4 from J, leaving 9 bases between them. Germline V gene data show CDR1 as SGHAT and CDR2 as FQNNGV. The CDR3 has 13 residues. CDR3 DNA: TGTGCCAGCAGCCGCGACTCTTACAATGAGCAGTTCTTC. Protein product: CASSRDSYNEQFF.

For the CDR3, the DNA is TGTGCCAGCAGCCAAGAACTGGGGCCGGGAGAGACCCAGTACTTC. As protein: CASSQELGPGETQYF. The chain uses TRBV14 and TRBJ2-5; weak D call: TRBD1 (5 bases). Looked up from germline, CDR1 is SGHDN and CDR2 is FVKESK. The CDR3 length is 15 residues. The V end lost 0 bases, the J end lost 4 bases, and 12 bases lay between the germline ends.

The J gene is TRBJ1-2, the V gene TRBV4-1; TRBD1 aligns across 10 bases. Trimming cost V 5 bases and J 6 bases; bases outside gene matches: 12. In germline, CDR1 is MGHRA, CDR2 YSYEKL. The CDR3 has 16 residues. In nucleotides, the CDR3 is TGCGCCAGCAGCTCAGCGCGGGACAGGGGCACCAATGGCTACACCTTC. It yields the protein CASSSARDRGTNGYTF.

This clone was observed a handful of times. The chain carries TRBV5-6 and TRBJ1-2; TRBD1 agrees at 9 bases. This CDR3 is 16 amino acids long. Losses at the gene ends were 2 bases for V and 7 bases for J; bases not matched to a gene: 12. Germline V gives CDR1 SGHDT, CDR2 YYEEEE. The CDR3 sequence: CASSLILPGQGSGYTF. The CDR3 coding sequence is TGTGCCAGCAGCTTAATACTACCGGGACAGGGTAGTGGCTACACCTTC.